This section outlines one T cell receptor (beta chain) sequence together with its context. Its cognate antigen is unknown. PCR used 60 Vbeta primers and 13 Jbeta primers. Some clones are missing from TCRdb's copy, which holds only in-frame ones; the method was immunoSEQ multiplex PCR. In the table there are 100,000 to 150,000 clones, about 72% of which are singletons. The data belong to a study of cytomegalovirus exposure and HLA in healthy donors. Study-wide points: The authors judged a highly shared variant cluster likely a sequencing artifact. For most TCR beta V segments, an earlier analysis put the productive rate at about 90% or about 30% of the time. The Asian-associated ancestry cluster reportedly had fewer N-insertions than the approximately 630-donor mean in a later analysis.

This sequence was found in a female donor in good health and CMV-seronegative. The sequenced sample consisted of PBMCs.

CDR3 residues: CATSREYSGRYHEQYF. CDR3 bases: TGTGCCACCAGCAGAGAATACAGCGGGAGGTACCACGAGCAGTACTTC. This chain joins TRBV15 and TRBJ2-7, with 9 nucleotides matching TRBD2. The length of the CDR3 is 16 residues. CDR1 is LNHNV, CDR2 YYDKDF, per germline (reference sequence). The V segment lost 0 bases and the J segment 5 bases; nucleotides outside the gene matches: 8.